This T cell receptor beta chain appears in the sequencing data of a study of tumor-infiltrating lymphocytes in localized non-small cell lung cancer. CDR3 length: 19 amino acids. From germline, CDR1 is MDHEN and CDR2 SYDVKM. The V and J ends lost 5 bases and 1 base, in that order; junction bases with no gene match: 15. Here immunoSEQ multiplex PCR was the method, and the copy in TCRdb shows in-frame clones only, minus some. The table has around 16,000 clones, around 80% seen once. The chain joins TRBV28 to TRBJ2-5; 11 bases are shared with TRBD2. The sequencing sample was made of lung tumor tissue. This sequence originates from a human donor with non-small cell lung cancer. The CDR3 DNA is TGTGCCAGCAGTCTATATGGTCGGCTAGCGGGAGGTCCCCAAGAGACCCAGTACTTC. Amino acid sequence: CASSLYGRLAGGPQETQYF. Looking up the rest from reference TRBV28 and TRBJ2-5 gives the full variable domain: DVKVTQSSRYLVKRTGEKVFLECVQDMDHENMFWYRQDPGLGLRLIYFSYDVKMKEKGDIPEGYSVSREKKERFSLILESASTNQTSMYLCASSLYGRLAGGPQETQYFGPGTRLLVL.